This TCR beta chain came from a study of human T cells and chemical hapten exposure. During construction of the library, unique molecular identifiers were attached to individual cDNA molecules for quantitative, reproducible TCR counting. One entry per CDR3 protein results from TCRdb running MiXCR on the RACE reads. The sample lists around 120,000 distinct CDR3 sequences; approximately 11% were seen once. Trimming took 1 base from V and 8 from J, leaving 10 bases between them. The germline CDR1 and CDR2 sequences are LGHNA and YNFKEQ. CDR3 length equals 13 residues. Time point denoted: patch test 1, 2 weeks after DPC sensitization. Treatment: therapeutic diphenylcyclopropenone sensitization with weekly scalp DPC. Before extraction, the whole blood was not fractionated, and total RNA was taken from it. This clonotype was counted between two and nine times. Antigen unknown. Broader study findings: Compared to controls, expanded TCRs made significantly more large clusters of similar CDR3s.

This specimen was whole blood, taken in connection with sensitization to the hapten diphenylcyclopropenone (DPC). V usage is TRBV4-2 and J usage is TRBJ2-3; possible D gene TRBD2, 6 bases. The clonotype comes from a woman in her thirties or forties with alopecia areata. Some clones in this sample may be carry-over from other donors' samples. The CDR3 sequence: CASSQAEGGTQYF. The CDR3 DNA follows: TGTGCCAGCAGCCAAGCCGAGGGAGGTACGCAGTATTTT.